This T cell receptor (beta chain) was sequenced during a study of T cell repertoires in cytomegalovirus infection. About the study: Well-studied HLA-B-restricted CMV epitopes were used in the study alongside recently identified HLA-C-restricted ones. Shared public TCR beta signatures pointed to both CMV infection and a matching HLA type. Broader study findings: CMV-specific TCR beta clonotypes restricted by HLA-C were the ones dominating the ex vivo response. Cumulative public TCR beta family frequency identified carriers of CMV plus the relevant HLA.

Germline V gene lookup returns CDR1 SGHTA and CDR2 FQGNSA. The CDR3 has 16 amino acids. Between the trimmed V and J ends, which lost 1 base and 3 bases, there was a span of 15 bases. This clonotype appeared many times. Antigen unknown. From the reads, TCRdb called clonotypes with MiXCR, one entry per CDR3 protein. The sample yields approximately 350,000 distinct CDR3 sequences, about 35% seen once. The receptor's source is a human donor in good health (CMV status not recorded). Some clones in this sample may be carry-over from other donors' samples. The chain uses TRBV7-2 and TRBJ1-2; D is possibly TRBD1 (5 bases). Material: cultured PBMCs, obtained from culture after CMV antigen stimulation. CDR3 in amino acids: CASSLVRRGFYYGYTF. The CDR3 DNA reads as TGTGCCAGCAGCTTAGTCAGGAGGGGCTTTTACTATGGCTACACCTTC.